The next 27 T cell receptor beta chains were all read from a single sample in a study of T cells after yellow fever vaccination. TCRdb re-analysed the 5' RACE reads in MiXCR, keeping a single row per CDR3 protein. The sample contains fewer than 500,000 distinct CDR3 sequences, roughly a sixth of which appear only once. Source: PBMCs, taken before the yellow fever booster vaccination. The receptors were gathered from a man between 18 and 29 years old who received the YFV17D yellow fever vaccine.

V gene TRBV12-3 or TRBV12-4 combines with J gene TRBJ2-2, with D tentatively TRBD2 (5 bases). The CDR3 length is 12 residues. Trimming cost V 3 bases and J 9 bases, with 8 bases left between them. The CDR3 DNA sequence: TGTGCCAGCAGTTTCGGGAACCGGGAGCTGTTTTTT. Translated, it gives CASSFGNRELFF.

DNA of the CDR3: TGCGCCAGCAGCCTTCGACAGTCATCCCCCTCCTACGAGCAGTACTTC. This sequence encodes CASSLRQSSPSYEQYF. The chain joins TRBV5-1 to TRBJ2-7; a weak D match, TRBD1 (5 bases). Trimming cost V 4 bases and J 0 bases, with 17 bases left between them. The germline V gene encodes CDR1 SGHRS and CDR2 YFSETQ. This CDR3 spans 16 amino acids.

This clonotype has ten or more counts. The V and J genes are TRBV12-3 or TRBV12-4 and TRBJ2-1, with 10 positions matching TRBD2. The CDR3 is 14 residues long. The J segment lost 6 bases and the V segment lost 2 bases, leaving 1 base of the junction unmatched. CDR3 nucleotide sequence: TGTGCCAGCAGTTTACAGCGGGGGGGCAATGAGCAGTTCTTC. This encodes CASSLQRGGNEQFF.

CDR3 protein: CSARDSFKTTVEAFF. The CDR3 DNA sequence: TGCAGTGCTAGAGATTCGTTTAAGACGACGGTGGAAGCTTTCTTT. The chain uses TRBV20-1 and TRBJ1-1; D is unresolved. The V and J ends lost 0 bases and 8 bases respectively, with 19 bases between them. Germline V lookup: CDR1 DFQATT, CDR2 SNEGSKA (reference sequence). There are 15 residues in the CDR3.

CDR3 protein: CASSQERVSGTEAFF. CDR3 coding DNA: TGTGCCAGCAGCCAAGAGAGGGTAAGTGGCACTGAAGCTTTCTTT. The chain recombines TRBV4-2 with TRBJ1-1; D unclear. This CDR3 is 15 amino acids long. The V and J ends lost 0 bases and 4 bases respectively, with 12 bases between them. Germline loops: CDR1 LGHNA, CDR2 YNFKEQ.

The CDR3 sequence: CASSLYTGPGYEQYF. Here the CDR3 DNA reads TGTGCCAGCAGCTTATATACAGGGCCCGGGTACGAGCAGTACTTC. This chain uses TRBV7-6 with TRBJ2-7, with D possibly being TRBD1 (6 bases). Germline CDR1 is SGHVS and CDR2 is FNYEAQ. V was shortened by 2 bases and J by 4 bases, with 15 bases between the two germline ends. The CDR3 length is 15 residues.

V and J are TRBV6-2 or TRBV6-3 and TRBJ2-7; D is perhaps TRBD1 (5 bases). V lost 7 bases and J 0 bases, leaving 10 bases between the germline ends. The germline gives CDR1 MNHEY, CDR2 SVGEGT. This CDR3 comprises 13 residues. Here the CDR3 reads CASKKGPSYEQYV. For the CDR3, the DNA is TGTGCCAGCAAGAAGGGGCCCTCCTACGAGCAGTACGTC.

The chain joins TRBV11-2 to TRBJ1-1, with D uncertain. V lost 1 base and J lost 6, with 9 bases in between. Germline V lookup: CDR1 SGHAT, CDR2 FQNNGV. There are 13 residues in the CDR3. CDR3 protein: CASSLGLGAEAFF. CDR3 bases: TGTGCCAGCAGCTTAGGGTTAGGAGCTGAAGCTTTCTTT. Variable domain in full (rest from reference TRBV11-2 and TRBJ1-1): EAGVAQSPRYKIIEKRQSVAFWCNPISGHATLYWYQQILGQGPKLLIQFQNNGVVDDSQLPKDRFSAERLKGVDSTLKIQPAKLEDSAVYLCASSLGLGAEAFFGQGTRLTVV.

This chain uses TRBV6-5 with TRBJ1-3; no clear D gene. The CDR3 covers 13 residues. The V gene's germline CDR1 is MNHEY and CDR2 SVGAGI. Trimming cost V 2 bases and J 3 bases, with 5 bases left between them. The CDR3 coding sequence is TGTGCCAGCAGTTACGTAAATGGAAACACCATATATTTT. It codes for CASSYVNGNTIYF.

This clonotype has just a few counts. The rearrangement uses TRBV7-8 and TRBJ1-1; 8 bases match TRBD1. V lost 4 bases to trimming and J lost 5 bases; unmatched junction nucleotides: 12. The CDR3 is 16 residues long. Germline CDR1 and CDR2: SGHVS and FQNEAQ. CDR3 nucleotide sequence: TGTGCCAGCAGCTCAACCGCCAGGGGGCATGGGACTGAAGCTTTCTTT. Amino acid sequence: CASSSTARGHGTEAFF.

This clonotype occurred a few times. J is TRBJ1-5 and V is TRBV4-2, with D unclear. This CDR3 has 17 amino acids. Germline assignment: CDR1 LGHNA and CDR2 YNFKEQ. V gave up 1 base and J gave up 6 bases, with 19 bases separating them. The CDR3 loop reads CASSQGWETSQPQPQHF. CDR3 nucleotides: TGTGCCAGCAGCCAAGGCTGGGAAACGTCTCAACCTCAGCCCCAGCATTTT.

Only a few counts were recorded for this clonotype. V gene TRBV7-9 combines with J gene TRBJ2-3; 7 positions match TRBD2. The junction had 8 bases not matched to a gene; V was cut back by 6 bases and J by 5 bases. Germline V gene data show CDR1 as SEHNR and CDR2 as FQNEAQ (reference sequence). CDR3 length equals 14 residues. CDR3 amino acids: CASRAVAGEDTQYF. The CDR3 nucleotides read TGTGCCAGCAGAGCTGTGGCGGGGGAAGATACGCAGTATTTT.

The chain is built from TRBV18 and TRBJ2-7; 8 positions agree with TRBD2. The CDR3 runs to 14 residues. The germline V gene encodes CDR1 KGHSH and CDR2 LQKENI. J was trimmed by 4 bases and V by 2 bases; bases with no gene match: 4. The CDR3: CASSPIGGGYEQYV. The DNA for the CDR3 is TGTGCCAGCTCACCAATCGGCGGGGGGTACGAGCAGTACGTC.

This clonotype was counted a few times. The chain uses TRBV7-3 and TRBJ2-2, with D possibly being TRBD2 (7 bases). CDR1 is SGHTA and CDR2 is FQGTGA in the germline V gene. This CDR3 is 17 amino acids long. V lost 3 bases and J 2 bases, leaving 16 bases between the germline ends. In DNA form, the CDR3 reads TGTGCCAGCAGCTTCGAACGGCGGGGGCGTAACACCGGGGAGCTGTTTTTT. This encodes CASSFERRGRNTGELFF.

This clonotype was found many times. J is TRBJ1-2 and V is TRBV29-1; TRBD1 agrees at 8 bases. Germline CDR1 reads SQVTM; CDR2 reads ANQGSEA. The CDR3 has 12 residues. The trim removed 6 bases at V and 6 bases at J, leaving 6 bases unmatched. CDR3 in DNA: TGCAGCGTCGACAGGGGTAAAAATGGCTACACCTTC. It yields the protein CSVDRGKNGYTF.

Worth noting for this clonotype: A junction boundary mismatches the germline segment, possibly from a read error. V is TRBV7-2 and J is TRBJ2-5, with a weak D call TRBD1 (6 bases). Germline lookup yields CDR1 SGHTA and CDR2 FQGNSA. The CDR3 is 13 residues long. Here the CDR3 reads CASSFTPTGWGDF. CDR3 nucleotides: TGTGCCAGCAGCTTTACCCCCACAGGGTGGGGTGACTTC.

In this sample, this clonotype turned up a few times. The chain employs TRBV6-5 and TRBJ2-3; the match to TRBD1 covers 11 bases. The CDR3 extends over 15 amino acids. The ends lost 5 bases at V and 5 bases at J; junction bases unmatched: 6. Germline V gene lookup returns CDR1 MNHEY and CDR2 SVGAGI. CDR3 in amino acids: CASSRTGGYGDTQYF. CDR3 sequence (DNA): TGTGCCAGCAGTCGGACAGGGGGCTATGGAGATACGCAGTATTTT.

The chain combines TRBV5-1 with TRBJ1-3, with a tentative D call TRBD1 (6 bases). The germline V gene encodes CDR1 SGHRS and CDR2 YFSETQ. The CDR3 extends over 15 amino acids. With 0 bases removed from V and 2 bases from J, the gap between germline ends came to 9 bases. CDR3 sequence (DNA): TGCGCCAGCAGCTTGGGGGACATGGCTGGAAACACCATATATTTT. Its protein is CASSLGDMAGNTIYF.

This clonotype has more than one count but fewer than ten. The chain links TRBV7-2 to TRBJ2-2, with D possibly matching TRBD1 (5 bases). CDR1 SGHTA and CDR2 FQGNSA come from the germline V gene. The CDR3 contains 13 residues. V lost 6 bases, J lost 13 bases, and 18 bases lay in between. CDR3 loop: CASRDQGVPRLFF. The CDR3 DNA is TGTGCCAGCAGAGACCAGGGTGTGCCTCGGCTGTTTTTT.

Points on this clonotype: Relative to the germline gene, one junction end is altered; a read error may explain this. The chain carries TRBV10-3 and TRBJ2-1, with 8 bases lining up with TRBD2. CDR1 and CDR2 from the germline V gene are ENHRY and SYGVKD. The CDR3 runs 13 residues. CDR3 nucleotide sequence: TGTGCCATCAGTGAGTCGAAGGCGGGGGGCATACTCTTC. It encodes CAISESKAGGILF.

The sample holds many counts of this clonotype. The chain couples TRBV20-1 to TRBJ2-3; tentatively, D is TRBD1 (6 bases). There are 13 residues in the CDR3. Trimming took off 3 bases at V and 1 base at J, with 8 bases between the two ends. Germline V CDR1 and CDR2: DFQATT, SNEGSKA (reference sequence). The CDR3 nucleotides read TGCAGTGCTAGGAGACAGGGCACAGATACGCAGTATTTT. Translation: CSARRQGTDTQYF.

This clonotype was found a few times. The rearrangement uses TRBV7-6 and TRBJ2-7, with 14 bases that match TRBD2. CDR3 length equals 16 residues. The ends lost 5 bases at V and 0 bases at J; junction bases unmatched: 3. CDR1 and CDR2 (germline): SGHVS, FNYEAQ. Written as DNA, the CDR3 is TGTGCCAGCAGCGGACTAGCGGGGGGCCGCTCCTACGAGCAGTACTTC. As protein: CASSGLAGGRSYEQYF.

V is TRBV5-6 and J is TRBJ2-7; D might be TRBD1 (6 bases). V lost 2 bases and J lost 0, with 12 bases in between. Looked up from germline, CDR1 is SGHDT and CDR2 is YYEEEE. This CDR3 region has 15 residues. The CDR3 sequence is CASSFGDRSSYEQYF. CDR3 nucleotides: TGTGCCAGCAGCTTCGGAGACAGGTCCTCCTACGAGCAGTACTTC.

In its sample, this clonotype was seen a few times. The V call is TRBV29-1, the J call TRBJ1-2; 9 positions agree with TRBD1. In germline, CDR1 is SQVTM, CDR2 ANQGSEA. Unmatched junction bases numbered 10, after V lost 3 bases and J lost 5 bases. The CDR3 has 15 residues. The CDR3 sequence is CSVDQTGGEGYGYTF. The DNA of the CDR3 is TGCAGCGTTGATCAGACAGGGGGTGAGGGATATGGCTACACCTTC. Full variable domain (rest looked up from reference TRBV29-1 and TRBJ1-2): SAVISQKPSRDICQRGTSLTIQCQVDSQVTMMFWYRQQPGQSLTLIATANQGSEATYESGFVIDKFPISRPNLTFSTLTVSNMSPEDSSIYLCSVDQTGGEGYGYTFGSGTRLTVV.

The chain uses TRBV20-1 and TRBJ2-7, with a tentative D call TRBD2 (5 bases). The length of the CDR3 is 14 residues. Trimming stripped 6 bases from V and 2 bases from J, with 17 bases between. The germline V gene encodes CDR1 DFQATT and CDR2 SNEGSKA (reference sequence). This CDR3 reads CSAHAADVPYEQYV. The DNA for the CDR3 is TGCAGTGCCCACGCAGCGGACGTACCCTACGAGCAGTACGTC.

The V gene is TRBV15, the J gene TRBJ2-5; D uncertain. CDR3 size: 15 residues. CDR1 LNHNV and CDR2 YYDKDF come from the germline V gene (reference sequence). Trimming took off 0 bases at V and 5 bases at J, with 13 bases between the two ends. As DNA, the CDR3 is TGTGCCACCAGCAGAGATAAGGGTTCCCGCGAGACCCAGTACTTC. Protein: CATSRDKGSRETQYF.

This rearrangement joins TRBV30 to TRBJ1-4; 8 bases align to TRBD1. The ends lost 4 bases at V and 8 bases at J; junction bases unmatched: 9. Germline-derived CDR1 and CDR2 are GTSNPN and SVGIG (reference sequence). This CDR3 comprises 14 residues. This CDR3 is CAWTFGQGGEKLFF. The CDR3 DNA reads TGTGCCTGGACTTTCGGACAGGGCGGGGAAAAACTGTTTTTT.